One sample yielded the 21 T cell receptor beta chains listed below, sequenced in a study of early stage breast cancer tumors. TCRdb's copy holds only in-frame clones and misses some; the assay was immunoSEQ multiplex PCR. The sample has about 69,000 clones, roughly 80% seen once. The material sequenced was blood. All receptors derive from a person aged 35-49 years with breast cancer.

J is TRBJ2-7 and V is TRBV18; D is unresolved. Germline-derived CDR1 and CDR2 are KGHSH and LQKENI. The CDR3 length is 14 residues. Trimming cost V 3 bases and J 3 bases, with 12 bases left between them. This chain's CDR3 is CASSPLSKDYEQYF. The CDR3 DNA reads as TGTGCCAGCTCACCTTTATCCAAGGACTACGAGCAGTACTTC.

The chain joins TRBV7-2 to TRBJ2-5; a weak D match, TRBD1 (6 bases). Trimming took off 7 bases at V and 5 bases at J, with 20 bases between the two ends. Germline lookup yields CDR1 SGHTA and CDR2 FQGNSA. This CDR3 has 15 residues. In DNA form, the CDR3 reads TGTGCCAGCAACAAAATCAACAGGGCTGGGGAGACCCAGTACTTC. Translated, it gives CASNKINRAGETQYF.

V usage is TRBV6-1 and J usage is TRBJ1-2; D might be TRBD1 (6 bases). This CDR3 has 14 amino acids. Trimming cost V 2 bases and J 8 bases, with 15 bases left between them. Germline-derived CDR1 and CDR2 are MNHNS and SASEGT. CDR3 protein: CASSERGGVLGYTF. The CDR3 DNA is TGTGCCAGCAGTGAAAGGGGGGGGGTCTTGGGCTACACCTTC.

This clone was picked up one time. This sequence joins TRBV19 and TRBJ2-2, with 7 bases aligning to TRBD1. The germline gives CDR1 LNHDA, CDR2 SQIVND (reference sequence). This CDR3 is built from 14 residues. With 9 bases clipped from V and 4 bases from J, the junction kept 8 bases outside the gene matches. The CDR3 spells CASRNRGPTGELFF. The CDR3 region has the DNA TGTGCCAGCAGGAACAGGGGACCCACCGGGGAGCTGTTTTTT.

The chain has TRBV28 and TRBJ1-5, with D hard to call. The germline V gene has CDR1 MDHEN and CDR2 SYDVKM. The CDR3 spans 14 residues. Trimming left V 2 bases short and J 3 bases short, with 8 bases between. The CDR3 loop reads CASSLLGYNQPQHF. The CDR3 nucleotides are TGTGCCAGCAGTTTACTGGGGTACAATCAGCCCCAGCATTTT.

This chain connects TRBV9 to TRBJ2-7; D unclear. The germline V gene encodes CDR1 SGDLS and CDR2 YYNGEE. Deletions cut 0 bases from V and 3 bases from J, with 16 bases between. The CDR3 spans 16 residues. The CDR3 bases are TGTGCCAGCAGCGTAGCTGCCAGCCCCCATTACTACGAGCAGTACTTC. It is translated as CASSVAASPHYYEQYF. Filled out from reference TRBV9 and TRBJ2-7, the complete variable domain reads DSGVTQTPKHLITATGQRVTLRCSPRSGDLSVYWYQQSLDQGLQFLIQYYNGEERAKGNILERFSAQQFPDLHSELNLSSLELGDSALYFCASSVAASPHYYEQYFGPGTRLTVT.

The J gene is TRBJ1-3, the V gene TRBV4-1; D is unclear. Germline values: CDR1 MGHRA, CDR2 YSYEKL. V dropped 4 bases and J dropped 4 bases, with 2 bases sitting between them. This CDR3 has 11 amino acids. DNA of the CDR3: TGCGCCAGCAGCCGCGGAAACACCATATATTTT. Translated: CASSRGNTIYF.

The rearrangement links TRBV7-9 to TRBJ1-2; D not resolved. The CDR3 contains 15 residues. The germline V and J ends were trimmed by 3 bases and 2 bases, with 13 bases remaining between them. The V gene's germline CDR1 is SEHNR and CDR2 FQNEAQ (reference sequence). As DNA, the CDR3 is TGTGCCAGCAGCTTGGGTAACGGGCGGAACTATGGCTACACCTTC. It translates to CASSLGNGRNYGYTF.

This clone was counted once. This rearrangement joins TRBV19 to TRBJ2-5; D unclear. With 1 base removed from V and 7 bases from J, the gap between germline ends came to 16 bases. The CDR3 is 15 amino acids. Germline CDR1 LNHDA, CDR2 SQIVND (reference sequence). CDR3 nucleotide sequence: TGTGCCAGTAGTATAGCTTGGACGATTCAGGCGACCCAGTACTTC. Its protein is CASSIAWTIQATQYF.

This clone has a single count. The chain links TRBV11-3 to TRBJ2-2; D gene ambiguous. CDR3 length: 15 residues. Trimming stripped 3 bases from V and 0 bases from J, with 8 bases between. Germline V gives CDR1 SGHNT, CDR2 YENEEA. CDR3 amino acids: CASSLTATNTGELFF. In DNA, the CDR3 is TGTGCCAGCAGCTTGACCGCTACGAACACCGGGGAGCTGTTTTTT.

V and J are TRBV13 and TRBJ2-6; D is undetermined. The CDR3 has 15 amino acids. V shed 1 base and J shed 4 bases, with 8 bases lying between them. CDR1 is PRHDT and CDR2 is FYEKMQ in the germline V gene (reference sequence). The CDR3: CASSLVGNGANVLTF. The CDR3 coding sequence is TGTGCCAGCAGCTTAGTGGGAAACGGGGCCAACGTCCTGACTTTC.

CDR3 sequence: CASSRDGYEAFF. CDR3 coding DNA: TGTGCCAGCAGCCGGGACGGATATGAAGCTTTCTTT. The chain uses TRBV5-8 and TRBJ1-1; D is possibly TRBD1 (5 bases). CDR1 and CDR2 from the germline V gene are SGHTS and YDEGEE. Deletions cut 4 bases from V and 7 bases from J, with 11 bases between. The CDR3 is 12 amino acids.

This clone was seen a handful of times. The chain employs TRBV29-1 and TRBJ2-3; D is unclear. V was cut by 6 bases and J by 0 bases, with 13 bases left in between. The V gene's germline CDR1 is SQVTM and CDR2 ANQGSEA. This CDR3 contains 14 residues. In DNA, the CDR3 is TGCAGCGTACCGACCTATAGAAGCACAGATACGCAGTATTTT. Translation gives CSVPTYRSTDTQYF.

This chain uses TRBV29-1 with TRBJ2-4; 8 bases fit TRBD1. The CDR3 is made up of 13 amino acids. Germline trimming cut 3 bases from V and 7 bases from J; bases unmatched to any gene: 5. The germline CDR1 and CDR2 sequences are SQVTM and ANQGSEA. In DNA form, the CDR3 reads TGCAGCGTTGAGGACAGGGAGTGGAACATTCAGTACTTC. Protein product: CSVEDREWNIQYF.

The chain uses TRBV7-8 and TRBJ2-1, with D perhaps matching TRBD1 (6 bases). V gave up 3 bases and J gave up 1 base, with 10 bases separating them. The CDR3 sequence is 15 residues long. Germline V gene lookup returns CDR1 SGHVS and CDR2 FQNEAQ. CDR3 protein: CASSFTGQSYNEQFF. DNA of the CDR3: TGTGCCAGCAGCTTCACTGGACAGTCCTACAATGAGCAGTTCTTC.

This clone was recorded only once. This chain uses TRBV28 with TRBJ1-2, with TRBD1 identical over 10 bases. The CDR3 is made up of 15 amino acids. V lost 7 bases, J lost 7 bases, and 12 bases stayed unmatched. Per germline, CDR1 MDHEN and CDR2 SYDVKM. The CDR3 loop is CASNRLPDRGLGYTF. As DNA, the CDR3 is TGTGCCAGCAACCGACTCCCAGACAGGGGGCTTGGCTACACCTTC.

The V call is TRBV6-5, the J call TRBJ1-4; 7 bases are shared with TRBD1. V gave up 6 bases and J gave up 9 bases; unmatched junction bases: 13. Germline V gene sequence: CDR1 MNHEY, CDR2 SVGAGI. This CDR3 is 15 amino acids long. The CDR3 here is CASSRAGTAGQKLFF. CDR3 nucleotide sequence: TGTGCCAGCAGCAGAGCCGGGACAGCTGGGCAAAAACTGTTTTTT.

The CDR3 DNA reads TGTGCCAGCAGTCGACAGGGTAGCACTGAAGCTTTCTTT. It encodes CASSRQGSTEAFF. V is TRBV6-1 and J is TRBJ1-1, with 7 bases matching TRBD1. This CDR3 has 13 residues. The germline V gene has CDR1 MNHNS and CDR2 SASEGT. The junction had 4 bases not matched to a gene; V was cut back by 5 bases and J by 4 bases.

The J gene is TRBJ2-3, the V gene TRBV5-4, with 7 bases lining up with TRBD2. Germline V gene sequence: CDR1 SGHNT, CDR2 YYREEE (reference sequence). This CDR3 contains 16 residues. The V and J ends lost 4 bases and 1 base, in that order; junction bases with no gene match: 9. The CDR3 loop reads CASSPAAGWRTDTQYF. The DNA for the CDR3 is TGTGCCAGCAGCCCGGCAGCGGGATGGCGCACAGATACGCAGTATTTT. Complete variable domain (other parts from reference TRBV5-4 and TRBJ2-3): ETGVTQSPTHLIKTRGQQVTLRCSSQSGHNTVSWYQQALGQGPQFIFQYYREEENGRGNFPPRFSGLQFPNYSSELNVNALELDDSALYLCASSPAAGWRTDTQYFGPGTRLTVL.

V is TRBV4-1 and J is TRBJ2-1, with D possibly TRBD2 on 5 matching bases. Germline V CDR1 and CDR2: MGHRA, YSYEKL. The CDR3 is 16 residues long. V shed 2 bases and J shed 15 bases, with 26 bases lying between them. The CDR3 is CASSQPETRARESSFF. The DNA for the CDR3 is TGCGCCAGCAGCCAACCCGAAACCCGAGCGAGGGAATCGTCGTTCTTC.

V is TRBV6-5 and J is TRBJ2-5; D is tentatively TRBD1 or TRBD2 (6 bases each). Germline-derived CDR1 and CDR2 are MNHEY and SVGAGI. The germline V and J ends were trimmed by 2 bases and 5 bases, with 12 bases remaining between them. The CDR3 is made up of 14 amino acids. The CDR3 DNA follows: TGTGCCAGCAGTTACGAGGGGGGCAGGGAGACCCAGTACTTC. It is translated as CASSYEGGRETQYF.